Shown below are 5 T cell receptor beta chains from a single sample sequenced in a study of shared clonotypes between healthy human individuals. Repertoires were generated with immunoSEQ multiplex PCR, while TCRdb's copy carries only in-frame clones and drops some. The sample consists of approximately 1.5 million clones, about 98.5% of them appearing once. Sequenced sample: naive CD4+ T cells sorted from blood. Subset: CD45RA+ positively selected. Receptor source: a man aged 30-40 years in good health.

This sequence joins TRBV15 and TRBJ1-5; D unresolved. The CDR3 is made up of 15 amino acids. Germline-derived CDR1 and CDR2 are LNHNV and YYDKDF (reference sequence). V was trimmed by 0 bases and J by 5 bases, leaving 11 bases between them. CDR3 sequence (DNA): TGTGCCACCAGCAGAGATTACGGTTCCGATCAGCCCCAGCATTTT. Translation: CATSRDYGSDQPQHF.

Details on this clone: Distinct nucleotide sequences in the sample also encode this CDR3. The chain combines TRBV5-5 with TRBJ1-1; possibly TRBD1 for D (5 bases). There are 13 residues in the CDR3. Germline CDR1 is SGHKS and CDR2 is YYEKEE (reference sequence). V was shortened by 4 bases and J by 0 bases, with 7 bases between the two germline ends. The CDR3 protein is CASSLGVNTEAFF. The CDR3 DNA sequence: TGTGCCAGCAGCCTAGGGGTGAACACTGAAGCTTTCTTT. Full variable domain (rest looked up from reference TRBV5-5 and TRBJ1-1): DAGVTQSPTHLIKTRGQQVTLRCSPISGHKSVSWYQQVLGQGPQFIFQYYEKEERGRGNFPDRFSARQFPNYSSELNVNALLLGDSALYLCASSLGVNTEAFFGQGTRLTVV.

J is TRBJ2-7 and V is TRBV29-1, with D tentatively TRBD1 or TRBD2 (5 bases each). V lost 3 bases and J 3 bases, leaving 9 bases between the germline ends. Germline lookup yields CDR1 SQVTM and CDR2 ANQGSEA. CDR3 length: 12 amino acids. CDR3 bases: TGCAGCGTTGAGACGGGACGCTACGAGCAGTACTTC. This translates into CSVETGRYEQYF.

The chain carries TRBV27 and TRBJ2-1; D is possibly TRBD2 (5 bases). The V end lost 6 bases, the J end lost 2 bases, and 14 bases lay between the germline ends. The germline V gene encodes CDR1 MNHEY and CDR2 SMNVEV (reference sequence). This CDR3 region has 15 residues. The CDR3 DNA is TGTGCCAGCAGCCCCATAGGGAGCGCCTACAATGAGCAGTTCTTC. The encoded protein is CASSPIGSAYNEQFF.

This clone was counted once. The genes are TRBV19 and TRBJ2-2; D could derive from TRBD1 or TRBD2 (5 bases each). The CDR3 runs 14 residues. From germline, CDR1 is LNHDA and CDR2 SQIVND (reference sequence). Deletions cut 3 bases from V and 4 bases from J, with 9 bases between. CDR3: CASSMGVSTGELFF. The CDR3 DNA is TGTGCCAGTAGTATGGGGGTTAGCACCGGGGAGCTGTTTTTT.